This T cell receptor (beta chain) is from a study of T cells in Graves' hyperthyroidism and ophthalmopathy. Study-level points and caveats: Model output signaled ophthalmopathy a median about 6.3 months ahead of onset.

The CDR3 is made up of 16 amino acids. Germline-derived CDR1 and CDR2 are LNHNV and YYDKDF (reference sequence). The investigators amplified TCR beta CDR3 regions from RNA transcripts. The HTBI primer set served for first-round RT-PCR of the TCR CDR3. MiXCR, run by TCRdb on the multiplex PCR reads, gives a single entry per CDR3 protein. The sample lists approximately 590,000 distinct CDR3 sequences; approximately 15% were seen once. These patients, aged 18 to 65, had recently diagnosed hyperthyroidism lasting under 2 months. With regard to this clonotype: Its target is unknown. This may be a read error, as it is one base from a much larger clone.

J is TRBJ1-2 and V is TRBV15; D is unclear. The sequencing sample was made of blood. This receptor was obtained from a woman aged 30 to 39 with Graves' hyperthyroidism. CDR3 DNA: TGTGTCACCAGCACTCCCGGGGTGGACGAGAATTATGGCTACACCTTC. Translated, it gives CVTSTPGVDENYGYTF.